This T cell receptor beta chain was documented in a study of T cell changes during pregnancy in multiple sclerosis. The germline V gene has CDR1 MNHEY and CDR2 SMNVEV (reference sequence). The V gene lost 6 bases and the J gene lost 1 base, with 16 bases spanning the gap. The CDR3 length is 16 residues. Using immunoSEQ multiplex PCR, the repertoire was profiled, and TCRdb retains in-frame clones only, with some absent. The repertoire consists of roughly 89,000 clones, with roughly 93% occurring once and the leading ten covering 4.3%. This chain connects TRBV27 to TRBJ1-5; weak D call: TRBD1 (5 bases). This specimen consisted of peripheral blood, obtained in the first trimester of pregnancy. This clonotype was obtained from a female donor with multiple sclerosis, enrolled in a pregnancy study. The CDR3 region is CASSPEGRPSNQPQHF. For the CDR3, the DNA is TGTGCCAGCAGCCCGGAGGGACGGCCAAGCAATCAGCCCCAGCATTTT.